This T cell receptor (beta chain) comes out of a study of cytomegalovirus exposure and HLA in healthy donors. The study's findings and limits: The study reported that TCR beta sequences accurately predicted HLA-A and HLA-B alleles in most subjects. It was only CMV serostatus that was available as immune exposure information.

It was healthy bone marrow donors who served as donors. Of note for this clone: Antigen unknown.

Germline V gene data show CDR1 as SGHRS and CDR2 as YFSETQ. The CDR3 spans 13 residues. V was trimmed by 2 bases and J by 4 bases, leaving 7 bases between them. Primers for the PCR totalled 60 Vbeta and 13 Jbeta. The method was immunoSEQ multiplex PCR; TCRdb's version includes in-frame clones alone and lacks a portion of them. Found here are tens of thousands of clones, under 85% of them singletons; the top ten hold around 2.5%. This chain connects TRBV5-1 to TRBJ2-1; D not resolved. Sequencing was done on a sample of PBMCs. This clonotype originated in a man aged 25-40 years in good health and CMV-seronegative. Written as DNA, the CDR3 is TGCGCCAGCAGCTTAGACAAATACAATGAGCAGTTCTTC. Translation: CASSLDKYNEQFF.